Following are 32 T cell receptor beta chains from one sample sequenced in a study of cytomegalovirus exposure and HLA in healthy donors. The PCR made use of 60 Vbeta and 13 Jbeta primers. Generated by immunoSEQ multiplex PCR, the TCRdb table keeps only in-frame clones and is missing some. This sample has some 120,000 clones, with roughly 75% found just once. The material sequenced was PBMCs. The receptors derive from a man aged 30 to 39 in good health and CMV-seronegative.

This clone was seen a handful of times. The chain combines TRBV27 with TRBJ2-1; 7 positions match TRBD2. CDR1 is MNHEY, CDR2 SMNVEV, per germline (reference sequence). The CDR3 has 15 amino acids. V lost 4 bases to trimming and J lost 7 bases; unmatched junction nucleotides: 10. CDR3: CASSYNWEGYNEQFF. In nucleotides, the CDR3 is TGTGCCAGCAGTTATAACTGGGAGGGGTATAATGAGCAGTTCTTC.

To note about this clone: The junction and the germline gene differ at one end; a read error may be behind it. The rearrangement links TRBV7-6 to TRBJ2-7, with 10 bases matching TRBD2. This CDR3 contains 14 residues. CDR1 SGHVS and CDR2 FNYEAQ come from the germline V gene. The CDR3 DNA is TGTGCCAGCAGCTTAGAGGGACTAGCGACCGAGAAGTACTTC. Amino acids: CASSLEGLATEKYF.

CDR3 sequence: CASSSIRGAAYEQYF. The DNA of the CDR3 is TGTGCCAGCAGTTCAATCAGGGGCGCCGCCTACGAGCAGTACTTC. The chain recombines TRBV6-1 with TRBJ2-7; D is perhaps TRBD1 (6 bases). The CDR3 totals 15 residues. V shed 5 bases and J shed 2 bases, with 16 bases lying between them. CDR1 is MNHNS, CDR2 SASEGT, per germline.

The rearrangement joins TRBV7-9 to TRBJ2-3; a weak D match, TRBD1 (5 bases). This CDR3 spans 14 amino acids. Germline V gene lookup returns CDR1 SEHNR and CDR2 FQNEAQ (reference sequence). Trimming removed 2 bases at V and 5 bases at J, with 11 bases between. DNA for the CDR3: TGTGCCAGCAGCTTATCCCGACAGAGAGATACGCAGTATTTT. The encoded protein is CASSLSRQRDTQYF.

The V gene is TRBV5-1, the J gene TRBJ2-7, with TRBD1 as a possible D gene (6 bases). Per the germline V gene, CDR1 is SGHRS and CDR2 is YFSETQ. The V gene lost 0 bases and the J gene lost 2 bases, with 9 bases spanning the gap. There are 14 residues in the CDR3. The DNA of the CDR3 is TGCGCCAGCAGCTTGGCTCCAGGGGCCTACGAGCAGTACTTC. It translates to CASSLAPGAYEQYF.

V usage is TRBV29-1 and J usage is TRBJ2-4, with a possible D match to TRBD2 (6 bases). The V gene lost 5 bases and the J gene lost 8 bases, with 19 bases spanning the gap. The CDR3 spans 14 residues. Germline loops: CDR1 SQVTM, CDR2 ANQGSEA. The CDR3: CSVSTLASRDIQYF. The CDR3, as DNA: TGCAGCGTTTCCACTCTAGCGTCTAGGGACATTCAGTACTTC.

The V gene is TRBV2, the J gene TRBJ2-1, with a weak D call TRBD2 (5 bases). CDR1 is SNHLY and CDR2 is FYNNEI in the germline V gene. CDR3 length: 14 residues. V lost 2 bases to trimming and J lost 6 bases, with 11 bases between them. The CDR3 protein is CASSESPGGNEQFF. The CDR3 bases are TGTGCCAGCAGTGAATCACCCGGAGGCAATGAGCAGTTCTTC.

This clone has more than one count but fewer than ten. In DNA, the CDR3 is TGCGCCAGCAGCTTGGCTCAAGGGGGCGATGAGCAGTTCTTC. Translation: CASSLAQGGDEQFF. This rearrangement joins TRBV5-1 to TRBJ2-1; 7 bases line up with TRBD1. V shed 0 bases and J 8 bases; nucleotides not matched to a gene: 5. There are 14 residues in the CDR3. Germline V gives CDR1 SGHRS, CDR2 YFSETQ.

The chain recombines TRBV5-5 with TRBJ2-3; 9 bases align to TRBD2. CDR1 is SGHKS, CDR2 YYEKEE, per germline (reference sequence). The CDR3 length is 18 residues. The trim removed 3 bases at V and 2 bases at J, leaving 13 bases unmatched. CDR3 bases: TGTGCCAGCAGCTCAGCGAAGACTAGCGGAATAATCACAGATACGCAGTATTTT. This encodes CASSSAKTSGIITDTQYF.

Concerning this clone: The sample carries other DNA sequences with the same CDR3. The chain employs TRBV2 and TRBJ1-2; D may be TRBD1 (5 bases). CDR3 length: 14 residues. V gave up 10 bases and J gave up 5 bases, with 20 bases separating them. Germline CDR1 reads SNHLY; CDR2 reads FYNNEI. The CDR3 is CATKPGEGGYGYTF. The CDR3 DNA is TGTGCCACCAAACCGGGGGAGGGTGGGTATGGCTACACCTTC.

The J gene is TRBJ2-7, the V gene TRBV19; 7 bases fit TRBD2. This CDR3 contains 17 residues. The junction had 9 bases not matched to a gene; V was cut back by 1 base and J by 0 bases. From germline, CDR1 is LNHDA and CDR2 SQIVND (reference sequence). The CDR3 spells CASSIGGGRLGSYEQYF. The DNA for the CDR3 is TGTGCCAGTAGTATAGGCGGGGGAAGACTGGGCTCCTACGAGCAGTACTTC.

This clone turned up a few times. V gene TRBV29-1 combines with J gene TRBJ1-1; a possible D gene is TRBD1 (5 bases). Germline lookup yields CDR1 SQVTM and CDR2 ANQGSEA. Trimming removed 3 bases at V and 8 bases at J, with 13 bases between. The length of the CDR3 is 12 residues. DNA of the CDR3: TGCAGCGTTGAGGAGGGGAAAACGGAAGCTTTCTTT. Translating it yields CSVEEGKTEAFF. Full variable domain (rest looked up from reference TRBV29-1 and TRBJ1-1): SAVISQKPSRDICQRGTSLTIQCQVDSQVTMMFWYRQQPGQSLTLIATANQGSEATYESGFVIDKFPISRPNLTFSTLTVSNMSPEDSSIYLCSVEEGKTEAFFGQGTRLTVV.

The chain combines TRBV4-1 with TRBJ2-5, with TRBD2 identical over 7 bases. There are 16 residues in the CDR3. Germline assignment: CDR1 MGHRA and CDR2 YSYEKL. V shed 3 bases and J 4 bases; nucleotides not matched to a gene: 11. CDR3 residues: CASSQGHSGGVETQYF. The CDR3 DNA reads TGCGCCAGCAGCCAGGGGCATTCGGGGGGAGTAGAGACCCAGTACTTC.

In this sample, this clone turned up a few times. This chain uses TRBV7-3 with TRBJ2-2; TRBD2 might be the D (6 bases). There are 16 residues in the CDR3. The V end was cut by 4 bases, the J end by 0 bases, with 12 bases between. CDR1 SGHTA and CDR2 FQGTGA come from the germline V gene. Written as DNA, the CDR3 is TGTGCCAGCAGCTCCTCCGGCGGGACGAACACCGGGGAGCTGTTTTTT. This gives the protein CASSSSGGTNTGELFF.

This clone was seen a single time. J is TRBJ1-1 and V is TRBV4-1, with no clear D. Germline V lookup: CDR1 MGHRA, CDR2 YSYEKL. The CDR3 covers 15 residues. Between the trimmed V and J ends, which lost 3 bases and 6 bases, there was a span of 17 bases. CDR3 residues: CASSHEPRTPPEAFF. CDR3 nucleotides: TGCGCCAGCAGCCATGAACCTAGGACTCCCCCTGAAGCTTTCTTT.

The chain is built from TRBV10-3 and TRBJ1-5; maybe TRBD1 (5 bases). Germline values: CDR1 ENHRY, CDR2 SYGVKD. The CDR3 runs to 15 residues. V was trimmed by 6 bases and J by 4 bases, leaving 16 bases between them. The CDR3 here is CAIRSGISPNQPQHF. In DNA form, the CDR3 reads TGTGCCATCAGGTCAGGGATCAGCCCAAATCAGCCCCAGCATTTT.

This sequence joins TRBV30 and TRBJ2-5, with TRBD1 identical over 9 bases. Trimming removed 3 bases from V and 4 bases from J; junction bases left unmatched: 9. There are 15 residues in the CDR3. CDR1 is GTSNPN and CDR2 is SVGIG in the germline V gene (reference sequence). This CDR3 is CAWRGGTGIGETQYF. The CDR3 coding sequence is TGTGCCTGGAGGGGGGGGACAGGGATTGGAGAGACCCAGTACTTC.

V is TRBV4-2 and J is TRBJ1-2; 10 positions agree with TRBD1. Germline values: CDR1 LGHNA, CDR2 YNFKEQ. The CDR3 runs 16 residues. After removal of 2 bases from V and 4 bases from J, the junction contained 7 bases not matched to a gene. The CDR3 spells CASSQHPGQGSYGYTF. CDR3 bases: TGTGCCAGCAGCCAACACCCGGGACAGGGGTCCTATGGCTACACCTTC.

The chain employs TRBV27 and TRBJ2-7; no definite D call. The CDR3 covers 12 residues. Trimming removed 6 bases from V and 2 bases from J, with 8 bases in between. Germline values: CDR1 MNHEY, CDR2 SMNVEV (reference sequence). The CDR3 DNA follows: TGTGCCAGCAGCCATCCCCCCTACGAGCAGTACTTC. This sequence encodes CASSHPPYEQYF.

This chain uses TRBV5-1 with TRBJ1-1; D call uncertain. Trimming pared 4 bases from V and 6 bases from J, leaving 16 bases between. Germline loops: CDR1 SGHRS, CDR2 YFSETQ. CDR3 length: 14 amino acids. CDR3 DNA sequence: TGCGCCAGCAGCAGCGGCGACCGCGTCGCTGAAGCTTTCTTT. Its translation is CASSSGDRVAEAFF.

The CDR3 sequence: CAWSSPGAGANVLTF. The DNA for the CDR3 is TGTGCCTGGAGTTCCCCAGGGGCTGGGGCCAACGTCCTGACTTTC. The chain employs TRBV30 and TRBJ2-6; perhaps TRBD1 as D (6 bases). V was trimmed by 2 bases and J by 2 bases, leaving 10 bases between them. CDR1 is GTSNPN, CDR2 SVGIG, per germline (reference sequence). This CDR3 comprises 15 residues.

The chain has TRBV19 and TRBJ2-6; 9 nucleotides agree with TRBD1. V was clipped by 6 bases and J by 3 bases; unmatched bases: 6. CDR1 is LNHDA, CDR2 SQIVND, per germline (reference sequence). The CDR3 has 16 residues. CDR3 coding DNA: TGTGCCAGTAGCGGGGACAGGGAACGTGGGGCCAACGTCCTGACTTTC. This sequence encodes CASSGDRERGANVLTF.

V usage is TRBV7-2 and J usage is TRBJ2-3; the match to TRBD2 covers 7 bases. CDR1 and CDR2 from the germline V gene are SGHTA and FQGNSA. This CDR3 contains 15 residues. The V gene end was trimmed by 6 bases and the J gene end by 1 base; junction bases not matched to a gene: 7. This CDR3 reads CASRGVGLRTDTQYF. CDR3 DNA: TGTGCCAGCAGGGGGGTGGGACTACGCACAGATACGCAGTATTTT.

The table lists this clone with a few counts. This chain connects TRBV27 to TRBJ2-1, with 7 bases fitting TRBD2. Germline V lookup: CDR1 MNHEY, CDR2 SMNVEV (reference sequence). J gave up 0 bases and V 3 bases, and 2 bases lay outside the gene matches. CDR3 size: 15 residues. CDR3 nucleotide sequence: TGTGCCAGCAGTTTGGGAGGGAGCTCCTACAATGAGCAGTTCTTC. This sequence encodes CASSLGGSSYNEQFF.

The chain carries TRBV5-1 and TRBJ1-5; D is ambiguous. Germline loops: CDR1 SGHRS, CDR2 YFSETQ. The germline V and J ends were trimmed by 0 bases and 2 bases, with 9 bases remaining between them. The CDR3 is 15 amino acids. The CDR3: CASSLAGLGNQPQHF. The CDR3 DNA is TGCGCCAGCAGCTTGGCCGGGTTAGGCAATCAGCCCCAGCATTTT.

This rearrangement joins TRBV4-2 to TRBJ2-3; TRBD2 matches at 11 bases. The CDR3 sequence is 16 residues long. The V gene end was trimmed by 0 bases and the J gene end by 8 bases; junction bases not matched to a gene: 7. From germline, CDR1 is LGHNA and CDR2 YNFKEQ. The CDR3 protein is CASSQDVAGGQGTQYF. DNA of the CDR3: TGTGCCAGCAGCCAAGATGTAGCGGGGGGGCAGGGTACGCAGTATTTT.

The gene calls are TRBV5-1 and TRBJ2-5; D might be TRBD1 (5 bases). The tail of the sequence fits TRBJ2-7 better, so the J call may be wrong. CDR3 length: 14 amino acids. From germline, CDR1 is SGHRS and CDR2 YFSETQ. CDR3 sequence: CASRKTDNLGEQYF. The CDR3 DNA sequence: TGCGCCAGCAGAAAAACGGACAACCTGGGCGAGCAGTACTTC.

V and J are TRBV7-9 and TRBJ1-4, with 7 bases lining up with TRBD1. The CDR3 is 14 residues long. V lost 5 bases to trimming and J lost 4 bases; unmatched junction nucleotides: 4. The germline gives CDR1 SEHNR, CDR2 FQNEAQ (reference sequence). The CDR3 region has the DNA TGTGCCAGCAGCCAGGGACAGATTAATGAAAAACTGTTTTTT. Translation gives CASSQGQINEKLFF. The complete variable domain, with remaining parts taken from reference TRBV7-9 and TRBJ1-4, reads DTGVSQNPRHKITKRGQNVTFRCDPISEHNRLYWYRQTLGQGPEFLTYFQNEAQLEKSRLLSDRFSAERPKGSFSTLEIQRTEQGDSAMYLCASSQGQINEKLFFGSGTQLSVL.

This rearrangement joins TRBV7-9 to TRBJ1-4, with 11 bases fitting TRBD1. This CDR3 has 14 residues. The germline V gene has CDR1 SEHNR and CDR2 FQNEAQ (reference sequence). J was trimmed by 7 bases and V by 3 bases; bases with no gene match: 1. CDR3 DNA: TGTGCCAGCAGCTTCGGGACAGGGGGTGAAAAACTGTTTTTT. Its translation: CASSFGTGGEKLFF. Drawing the rest from reference TRBV7-9 and TRBJ1-4, the complete variable domain is DTGVSQNPRHKITKRGQNVTFRCDPISEHNRLYWYRQTLGQGPEFLTYFQNEAQLEKSRLLSDRFSAERPKGSFSTLEIQRTEQGDSAMYLCASSFGTGGEKLFFGSGTQLSVL.

This chain uses TRBV28 with TRBJ2-7; TRBD2 matches at 7 bases. The CDR3 has 15 amino acids. Germline loops: CDR1 MDHEN, CDR2 SYDVKM. J lost 0 bases, V lost 2 bases, and 4 bases had no gene match. CDR3 sequence (DNA): TGTGCCAGCAGTTTAACGAAGCGGGACTCCTACGAGCAGTACTTC. It yields the protein CASSLTKRDSYEQYF.

J is TRBJ2-6 and V is TRBV11-1, with TRBD1 matching 10 bases. The germline V gene encodes CDR1 SGHAT and CDR2 FQDESV (reference sequence). V lost 2 bases, J lost 2 bases, and 9 bases stayed unmatched. This CDR3 spans 19 amino acids. The CDR3 nucleotides are TGTGCCAGCAGCTTATCCCCCCGGGACAGGGGAACTGGGGCCAACGTCCTGACTTTC. Protein: CASSLSPRDRGTGANVLTF.

This chain links TRBV19 with TRBJ2-1; 12 bases are shared with TRBD2. Germline CDR1 LNHDA, CDR2 SQIVND (reference sequence). CDR3 length equals 16 residues. After removal of 6 bases from V and 1 base from J, the junction contained 4 bases not matched to a gene. Written as DNA, the CDR3 is TGTGCCAGTAGGGGACTAGCGGGCGATTCCTACAATGAGCAGTTCTTC. This gives the protein CASRGLAGDSYNEQFF.